A selection of T cell receptor beta chains follows, all from one sample in a study of cytomegalovirus exposure and HLA in healthy donors. TCRdb's copy holds only in-frame clones and misses some; the assay was immunoSEQ multiplex PCR. This table holds fewer than 250,000 clones, 79% found once. The sequenced material came from PBMCs. The source is a woman younger than 30 in good health and CMV-seronegative. CDR3s include the opening cysteine and the closing phenylalanine or tryptophan. Each record gives: V gene, D gene, J gene, clone size, CDR3 protein, CDR3 DNA. D genes are given only for firm matches. Size tells how often a clone was seen (once, few, many) or the class of an expanded clone, and some rows leave it out.

V gene: TRBV5-1
D gene: -
J gene: TRBJ1-1
clone size: few
CDR3 protein: CASSLGHPHTEAFF
CDR3 DNA: TGCGCCAGCAGCTTGGGACACCCTCACACTGAAGCTTTCTTT

V gene: TRBV5-1
D gene: TRBD1
J gene: TRBJ2-7
clone size: -
CDR3 protein: CASSWLQGAYEQYF
CDR3 DNA: TGCGCCAGCAGCTGGCTACAGGGGGCCTACGAGCAGTACTTC

V gene: TRBV11-1
D gene: -
J gene: TRBJ1-2
clone size: -
CDR3 protein: CASSSTGGAGVYTF
CDR3 DNA: TGTGCCAGCAGCTCAACTGGAGGGGCAGGAGTCTACACCTTC

V gene: TRBV15
D gene: TRBD1
J gene: TRBJ1-4
clone size: -
CDR3 protein: CATSRDVAGGEKLFF
CDR3 DNA: TGTGCCACCAGCAGAGATGTGGCAGGGGGTGAAAAACTGTTTTTT

V gene: TRBV11-2
D gene: TRBD1
J gene: TRBJ2-5
clone size: -
CDR3 protein: CASSLNRGRETQYF
CDR3 DNA: TGTGCCAGCAGCCTGAACAGGGGAAGAGAGACCCAGTACTTC

V gene: TRBV7-9
D gene: -
J gene: TRBJ1-2
clone size: -
CDR3 protein: CASSHQEGYTF
CDR3 DNA: TGTGCCAGCAGCCACCAGGAAGGCTACACCTTC

V gene: TRBV2
D gene: TRBD1
J gene: TRBJ1-1
clone size: -
CDR3 protein: CASASGGNTEAFF
CDR3 DNA: TGTGCCAGCGCGTCAGGGGGCAACACTGAAGCTTTCTTT

V gene: TRBV27
D gene: -
J gene: TRBJ1-4
clone size: few
CDR3 protein: CASSLGGDEKLFF
CDR3 DNA: TGTGCCAGCAGCCTAGGGGGGGATGAAAAACTGTTTTTT

V gene: TRBV2
D gene: -
J gene: TRBJ1-1
clone size: few
CDR3 protein: CASLGGTEAFF
CDR3 DNA: TGTGCCAGCCTTGGGGGGACCGAAGCTTTCTTT

V gene: TRBV4-1
D gene: TRBD2
J gene: TRBJ2-1
clone size: -
CDR3 protein: CASSQVRTSVNEQFF
CDR3 DNA: TGCGCCAGCAGCCAAGTGAGGACTAGCGTCAATGAGCAGTTCTTC

V gene: TRBV7-5
D gene: -
J gene: TRBJ2-7
clone size: -
CDR3 protein: CARSLGPGENYEQYF
CDR3 DNA: TGTGCCAGAAGCTTAGGACCGGGGGAGAACTACGAGCAGTACTTC

V gene: TRBV6-6
D gene: TRBD1
J gene: TRBJ2-7
clone size: -
CDR3 protein: CASSYFRDRVYEQYF
CDR3 DNA: TGTGCCAGCAGTTACTTCCGGGACAGGGTCTACGAGCAGTACTTC

V gene: TRBV2
D gene: -
J gene: TRBJ2-5
clone size: once
CDR3 protein: CASSSIQETQYF
CDR3 DNA: TGTGCCAGCAGTTCTATCCAAGAGACCCAGTACTTC

V gene: TRBV11-2
D gene: -
J gene: TRBJ1-2
clone size: -
CDR3 protein: CASSLADSYGYTF
CDR3 DNA: TGTGCCAGCAGCTTAGCGGACAGCTATGGCTACACCTTC

V gene: TRBV29-1
D gene: TRBD1
J gene: TRBJ1-2
clone size: -
CDR3 protein: CSVEGQGYGYTF
CDR3 DNA: TGCAGCGTTGAGGGACAGGGCTATGGCTACACCTTC

V gene: TRBV6-1
D gene: -
J gene: TRBJ1-1
clone size: -
CDR3 protein: CASSEGRTEAFF
CDR3 DNA: TGTGCCAGCAGTGAAGGGCGGACTGAAGCTTTCTTT

V gene: TRBV7-9
D gene: -
J gene: TRBJ1-5
clone size: -
CDR3 protein: CASSYGESQPQHF
CDR3 DNA: TGTGCCAGCAGCTACGGGGAGAGTCAACCCCAGCATTTT

V gene: TRBV7-2
D gene: -
J gene: TRBJ1-6
clone size: few
CDR3 protein: CASSSGQTDSPLHF
CDR3 DNA: TGTGCCAGCAGCTCTGGGCAGACCGATTCACCCCTCCACTTT

V gene: TRBV5-1
D gene: TRBD1
J gene: TRBJ1-4
clone size: -
CDR3 protein: CASSWGQGPGEKLFF
CDR3 DNA: TGCGCCAGCAGCTGGGGACAGGGACCTGGTGAAAAACTGTTTTTT

V gene: TRBV29-1
D gene: -
J gene: TRBJ1-4
clone size: -
CDR3 protein: CSALEGVPNEKLFF
CDR3 DNA: TGCAGCGCCCTTGAGGGGGTACCTAATGAAAAACTGTTTTTT

V gene: TRBV23-1
D gene: -
J gene: TRBJ1-2
clone size: -
CDR3 protein: CASSLPVTF
CDR3 DNA: TGCGCCAGCAGTCTTCCGGTGACCTTC

V gene: TRBV25-1
D gene: TRBD2
J gene: TRBJ2-7
clone size: few
CDR3 protein: CASSWGGIYGQYF
CDR3 DNA: TGTGCCAGCAGCTGGGGGGGTATCTACGGGCAGTACTTC

V gene: TRBV19
D gene: -
J gene: TRBJ1-5
clone size: -
CDR3 protein: CASTFGREVQHF
CDR3 DNA: TGTGCCAGTACCTTCGGAAGGGAGGTCCAGCATTTT

V gene: TRBV7-9
D gene: TRBD2
J gene: TRBJ2-5
clone size: -
CDR3 protein: CASSSQSQRGTKETQYF
CDR3 DNA: TGTGCCAGCAGCTCCCAATCCCAGCGGGGTACGAAAGAGACCCAGTACTTC

V gene: TRBV30
D gene: -
J gene: TRBJ1-2
clone size: -
CDR3 protein: CAWSGSDTKNYGYTF
CDR3 DNA: TGTGCCTGGAGTGGGTCAGACACCAAGAACTATGGCTACACCTTC

V gene: TRBV11-2
D gene: TRBD1
J gene: TRBJ1-3
clone size: -
CDR3 protein: CASSFSDRGRGNTIYF
CDR3 DNA: TGTGCCAGCAGCTTCAGCGACAGGGGGCGAGGAAACACCATATATTTT

V gene: TRBV6-6
D gene: -
J gene: TRBJ2-7
clone size: -
CDR3 protein: CASSTPGGYPPYEQYF
CDR3 DNA: TGTGCCAGCAGTACCCCCGGCGGGTACCCTCCATACGAGCAGTACTTC

V gene: TRBV4-1
D gene: -
J gene: TRBJ2-7
clone size: -
CDR3 protein: CASSRGQNYEQYF
CDR3 DNA: TGCGCCAGCAGCCGAGGACAGAACTACGAGCAGTACTTC

V gene: TRBV19
D gene: TRBD2
J gene: TRBJ2-7
clone size: -
CDR3 protein: CASKLGAAGTYEQYF
CDR3 DNA: TGTGCCAGTAAACTCGGCGCAGCGGGAACCTACGAGCAGTACTTC

V gene: TRBV5-6
D gene: TRBD1
J gene: TRBJ2-7
clone size: -
CDR3 protein: CASSLFRAGTDSYEQYF
CDR3 DNA: TGTGCCAGCAGCTTGTTTCGGGCCGGGACAGATTCCTACGAGCAGTACTTC

V gene: TRBV5-6
D gene: -
J gene: TRBJ2-7
clone size: -
CDR3 protein: CASSLVQGLREQYF
CDR3 DNA: TGTGCCAGCAGCTTGGTCCAGGGTCTGAGGGAGCAGTACTTC

V gene: TRBV29-1
D gene: TRBD2
J gene: TRBJ2-1
clone size: few
CDR3 protein: CSVTLAGEYYNEQFF
CDR3 DNA: TGCAGCGTTACATTAGCGGGAGAGTACTACAATGAGCAGTTCTTC

V gene: TRBV25-1
D gene: -
J gene: TRBJ1-5
clone size: -
CDR3 protein: CASSGDSLSWPQHF
CDR3 DNA: TGTGCCAGCAGTGGGGACTCCTTATCGTGGCCCCAGCATTTT

V gene: TRBV10-3
D gene: TRBD2
J gene: TRBJ2-1
clone size: -
CDR3 protein: CAISVSGGYNEQFF
CDR3 DNA: TGTGCCATCAGTGTTAGCGGGGGCTACAATGAGCAGTTCTTC

V gene: TRBV27
D gene: TRBD1
J gene: TRBJ2-1
clone size: -
CDR3 protein: CASSPTGQKYNEQFF
CDR3 DNA: TGTGCCAGCAGTCCAACGGGACAGAAATACAATGAGCAGTTCTTC

V gene: TRBV11-2
D gene: -
J gene: TRBJ2-7
clone size: few
CDR3 protein: CASSLTRYEQYF
CDR3 DNA: TGTGCCAGCAGCCTTACTAGATACGAGCAGTACTTC

V gene: TRBV6-5
D gene: -
J gene: TRBJ1-4
clone size: few
CDR3 protein: CASSYSGAPCEKLFF
CDR3 DNA: TGTGCCAGCAGTTACTCGGGGGCGCCTTGCGAAAAACTGTTTTTT

V gene: TRBV29-1
D gene: TRBD2
J gene: TRBJ2-1
clone size: -
CDR3 protein: CSVEWLAGAEQFF
CDR3 DNA: TGCAGCGTTGAGTGGCTAGCGGGAGCTGAGCAGTTCTTC

V gene: TRBV5-5
D gene: TRBD1
J gene: TRBJ1-3
clone size: -
CDR3 protein: CASSGLTGSGNTIYF
CDR3 DNA: TGTGCCAGCAGCGGACTGACAGGGTCTGGAAACACCATATATTTT

V gene: TRBV29-1
D gene: -
J gene: TRBJ1-3
clone size: few
CDR3 protein: CSVVEHSGNTIYF
CDR3 DNA: TGCAGCGTTGTTGAGCACTCTGGAAACACCATATATTTT

V gene: TRBV7-2
D gene: -
J gene: TRBJ2-7
clone size: -
CDR3 protein: CASSSGKLAYEQYF
CDR3 DNA: TGTGCCAGCAGCTCGGGAAAGCTAGCCTACGAGCAGTACTTC

V gene: TRBV28
D gene: TRBD2
J gene: TRBJ2-5
clone size: -
CDR3 protein: CASQDLSGREETQYF
CDR3 DNA: TGTGCCAGTCAAGACCTTAGCGGGAGGGAAGAGACCCAGTACTTC